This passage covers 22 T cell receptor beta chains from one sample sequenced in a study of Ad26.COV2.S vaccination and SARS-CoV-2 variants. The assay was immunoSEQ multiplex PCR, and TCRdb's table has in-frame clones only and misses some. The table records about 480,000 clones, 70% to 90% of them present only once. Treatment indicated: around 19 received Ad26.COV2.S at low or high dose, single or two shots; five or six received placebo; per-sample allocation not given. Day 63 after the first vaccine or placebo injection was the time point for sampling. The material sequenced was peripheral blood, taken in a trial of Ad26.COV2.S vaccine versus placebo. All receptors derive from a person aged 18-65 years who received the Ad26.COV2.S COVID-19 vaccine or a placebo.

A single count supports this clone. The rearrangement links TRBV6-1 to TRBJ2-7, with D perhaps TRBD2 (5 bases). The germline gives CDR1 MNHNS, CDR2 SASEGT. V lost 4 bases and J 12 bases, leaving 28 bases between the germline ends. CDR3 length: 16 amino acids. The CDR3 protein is CASSGGTGWAKTGRYF. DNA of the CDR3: TGTGCCAGCAGTGGGGGTACGGGTTGGGCCAAAACGGGAAGGTACTTC.

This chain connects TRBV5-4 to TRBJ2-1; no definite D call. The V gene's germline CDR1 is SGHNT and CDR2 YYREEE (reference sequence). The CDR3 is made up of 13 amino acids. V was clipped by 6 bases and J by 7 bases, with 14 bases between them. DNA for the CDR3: TGTGCCAGCACCGTTGAGGCGGTAAATGAGCAGTTCTTC. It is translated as CASTVEAVNEQFF.

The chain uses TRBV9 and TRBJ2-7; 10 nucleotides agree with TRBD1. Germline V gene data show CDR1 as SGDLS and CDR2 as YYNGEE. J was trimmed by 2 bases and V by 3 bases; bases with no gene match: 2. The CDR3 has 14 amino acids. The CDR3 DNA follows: TGTGCCAGCAGCGAGGGACAGGGGACCTACGAGCAGTACTTC. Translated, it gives CASSEGQGTYEQYF. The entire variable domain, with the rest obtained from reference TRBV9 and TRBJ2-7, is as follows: DSGVTQTPKHLITATGQRVTLRCSPRSGDLSVYWYQQSLDQGLQFLIQYYNGEERAKGNILERFSAQQFPDLHSELNLSSLELGDSALYFCASSEGQGTYEQYFGPGTRLTVT.

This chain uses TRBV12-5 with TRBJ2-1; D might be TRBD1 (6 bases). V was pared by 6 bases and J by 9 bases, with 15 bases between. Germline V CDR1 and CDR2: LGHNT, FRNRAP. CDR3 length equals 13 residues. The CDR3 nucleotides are TGTGCTAGTGGGGGGGCCAGCGGACGTGAGCAGTTCTTC. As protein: CASGGASGREQFF.

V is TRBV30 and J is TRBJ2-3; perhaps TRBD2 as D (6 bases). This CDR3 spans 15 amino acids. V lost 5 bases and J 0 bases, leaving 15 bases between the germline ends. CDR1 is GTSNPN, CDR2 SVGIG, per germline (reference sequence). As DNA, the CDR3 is TGTGCCTGGGGGGACTGGAGGACTAGCACAGATACGCAGTATTTT. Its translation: CAWGDWRTSTDTQYF.

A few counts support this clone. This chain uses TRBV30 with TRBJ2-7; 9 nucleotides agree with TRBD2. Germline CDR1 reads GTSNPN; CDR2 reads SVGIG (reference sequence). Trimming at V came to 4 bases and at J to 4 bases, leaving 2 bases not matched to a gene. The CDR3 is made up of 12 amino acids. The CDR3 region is CAWMTSGYEQYF. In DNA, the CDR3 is TGTGCCTGGATGACTAGCGGATACGAGCAGTACTTC.

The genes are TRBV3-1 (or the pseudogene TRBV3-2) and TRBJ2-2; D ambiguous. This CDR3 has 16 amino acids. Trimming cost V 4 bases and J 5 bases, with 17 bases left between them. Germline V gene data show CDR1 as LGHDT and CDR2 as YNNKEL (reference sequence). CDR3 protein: CASSRNPTPPTGELFF. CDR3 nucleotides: TGTGCCAGCAGCCGCAATCCTACCCCCCCAACCGGGGAGCTGTTTTTT.

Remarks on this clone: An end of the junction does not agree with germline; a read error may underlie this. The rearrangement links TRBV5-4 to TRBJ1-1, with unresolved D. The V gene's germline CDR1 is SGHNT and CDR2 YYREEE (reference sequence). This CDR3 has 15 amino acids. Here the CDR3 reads CTSSLGRVRETEAFF. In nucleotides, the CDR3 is TGTACCAGCAGCTTGGGTAGGGTTCGCGAGACAGAAGCTTTCTTT.

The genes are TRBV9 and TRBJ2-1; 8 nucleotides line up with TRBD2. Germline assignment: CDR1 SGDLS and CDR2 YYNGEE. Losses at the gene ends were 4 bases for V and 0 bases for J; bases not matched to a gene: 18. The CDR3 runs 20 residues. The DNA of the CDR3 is TGTGCCAGCAGCCAAGGACTAGCACTTGGGAAGAGGAGCTCCTACAATGAGCAGTTCTTC. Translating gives CASSQGLALGKRSSYNEQFF.

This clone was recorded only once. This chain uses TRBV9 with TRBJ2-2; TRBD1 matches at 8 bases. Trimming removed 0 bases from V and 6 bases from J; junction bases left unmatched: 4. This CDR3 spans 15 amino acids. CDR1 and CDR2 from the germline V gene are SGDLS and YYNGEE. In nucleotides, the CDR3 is TGTGCCAGCAGCGTAGACCCAGGGGGCCCCGGGGAGCTGTTTTTT. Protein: CASSVDPGGPGELFF.

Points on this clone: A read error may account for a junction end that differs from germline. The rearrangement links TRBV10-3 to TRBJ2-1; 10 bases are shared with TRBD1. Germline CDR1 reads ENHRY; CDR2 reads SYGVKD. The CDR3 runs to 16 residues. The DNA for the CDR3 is TGTGCCACCAGTCCAACCGGGACAGGGGTTTACAATGAGCAGTTCTTC. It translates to CATSPTGTGVYNEQFF.

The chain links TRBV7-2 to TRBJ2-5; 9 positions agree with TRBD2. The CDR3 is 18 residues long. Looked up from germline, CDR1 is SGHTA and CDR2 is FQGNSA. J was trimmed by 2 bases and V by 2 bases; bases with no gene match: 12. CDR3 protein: CASSLRPSGMGRQETQYF. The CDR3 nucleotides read TGTGCCAGCAGCTTAAGGCCTAGCGGGATGGGCAGACAAGAGACCCAGTACTTC.

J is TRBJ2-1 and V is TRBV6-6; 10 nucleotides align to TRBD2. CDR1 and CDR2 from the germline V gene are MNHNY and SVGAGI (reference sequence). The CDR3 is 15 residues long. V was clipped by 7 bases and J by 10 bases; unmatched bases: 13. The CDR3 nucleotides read TGTGCCAGCACCCCACCCGGGACTAGCGCCCAGGAGCAGTTCTTC. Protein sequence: CASTPPGTSAQEQFF.

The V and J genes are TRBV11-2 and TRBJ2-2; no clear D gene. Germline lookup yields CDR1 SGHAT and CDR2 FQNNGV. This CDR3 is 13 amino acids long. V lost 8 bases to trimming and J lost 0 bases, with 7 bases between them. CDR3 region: CASGQANTGELFF. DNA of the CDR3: TGTGCCAGCGGGCAAGCGAACACCGGGGAGCTGTTTTTT.

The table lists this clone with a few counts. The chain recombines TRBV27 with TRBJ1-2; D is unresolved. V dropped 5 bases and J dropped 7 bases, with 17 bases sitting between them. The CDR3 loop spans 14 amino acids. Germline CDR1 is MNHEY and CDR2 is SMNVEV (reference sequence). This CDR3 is CASSPQFPHGGYTF. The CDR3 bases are TGTGCCAGCAGTCCCCAGTTCCCTCACGGTGGCTACACCTTC.

In DNA, the CDR3 is TGTGCCAGCGACCCCCCAGGCCAAGGGGTACGTGAGCAGTTCTTC. It is translated as CASDPPGQGVREQFF. This sequence joins TRBV27 and TRBJ2-1; D is possibly TRBD1 (5 bases). The CDR3 contains 15 residues. V was pared by 8 bases and J by 9 bases, with 23 bases between. CDR1 and CDR2 from the germline V gene are MNHEY and SMNVEV (reference sequence).

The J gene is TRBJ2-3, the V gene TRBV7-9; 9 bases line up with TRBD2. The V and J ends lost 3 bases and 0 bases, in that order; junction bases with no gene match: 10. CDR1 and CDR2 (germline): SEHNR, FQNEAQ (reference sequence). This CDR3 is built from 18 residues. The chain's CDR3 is CASSFRLLAGPSTDTQYF. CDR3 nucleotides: TGTGCCAGCAGCTTCCGACTACTAGCGGGCCCGAGCACAGATACGCAGTATTTT.

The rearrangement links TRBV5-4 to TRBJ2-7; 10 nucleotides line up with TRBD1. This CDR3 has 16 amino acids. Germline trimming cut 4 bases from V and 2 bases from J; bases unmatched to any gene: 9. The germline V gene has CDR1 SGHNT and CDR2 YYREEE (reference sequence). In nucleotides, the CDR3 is TGTGCCAGCAGCCGCGACGGTGGACAGGGGGCCTACGAGCAGTACTTC. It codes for CASSRDGGQGAYEQYF.

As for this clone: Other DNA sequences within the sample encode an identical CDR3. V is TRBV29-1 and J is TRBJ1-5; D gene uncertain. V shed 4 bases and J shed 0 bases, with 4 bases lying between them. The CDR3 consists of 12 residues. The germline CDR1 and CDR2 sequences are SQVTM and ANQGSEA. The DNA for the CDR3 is TGCAGCGTTGGATTTAGCAATCAGCCCCAGCATTTT. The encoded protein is CSVGFSNQPQHF.

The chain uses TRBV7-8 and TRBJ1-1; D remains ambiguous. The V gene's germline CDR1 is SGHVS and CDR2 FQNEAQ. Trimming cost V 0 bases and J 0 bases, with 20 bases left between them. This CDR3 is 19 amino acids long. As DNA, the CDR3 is TGTGCCAGCAGCTTAGCGCGAATTGTTACCCGAGACATGAACACTGAAGCTTTCTTT. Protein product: CASSLARIVTRDMNTEAFF.

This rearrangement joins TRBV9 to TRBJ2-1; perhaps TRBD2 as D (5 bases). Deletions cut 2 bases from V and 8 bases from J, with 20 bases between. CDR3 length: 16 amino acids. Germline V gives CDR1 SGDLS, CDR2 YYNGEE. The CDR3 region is CASSVLSQRPLDEQFF. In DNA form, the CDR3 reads TGTGCCAGCAGCGTTCTATCCCAGCGGCCTTTGGATGAGCAGTTCTTC.

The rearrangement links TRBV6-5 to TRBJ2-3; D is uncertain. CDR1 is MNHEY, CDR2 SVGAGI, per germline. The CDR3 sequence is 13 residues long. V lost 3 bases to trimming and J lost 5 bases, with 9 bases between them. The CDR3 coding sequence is TGTGCCAGCAGTTATGCCAGCTTAGATACGCAGTATTTT. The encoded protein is CASSYASLDTQYF.